This T cell receptor beta chain is from a study of blood T cell repertoires in COVID-19. Study-wide background: Samples representing acute and convalescent COVID-19 were sourced from the United States, Italy and Spain. T cells, B-cell-depleted T cells, or PBMCs supplied cDNA or gDNA.

Trimming removed 6 bases from V and 2 bases from J, with 13 bases in between. This CDR3 is built from 14 residues. Germline V gene sequence: CDR1 SNHLY, CDR2 FYNNEI. Authors' methods: Amplification of reference gene primers was used by the study to estimate nucleated cell counts. Assay: immunoSEQ multiplex PCR; the TCRdb copy retains only in-frame clones and omits some. The DNA gave D and trimming, while V, J and clone size come from that table. The table shows about 300,000 clones, with over 75% occurring only once. The receptor was isolated from a human donor in a cohort sampled during active COVID-19. This chain connects TRBV2 to TRBJ2-5, with a tentative D call TRBD1 (5 bases). The sequencing sample was made of peripheral blood. CDR3 sequence (DNA): TGTGCCAGCAGAGCCCAGGGTCGACAAGAGACCCAGTACTTC. It codes for CASRAQGRQETQYF.